This T cell receptor beta chain comes out of a study of Ad26.COV2.S vaccination and SARS-CoV-2 variants listed by TCRdb under 2021. In the study overall: Vaccine-arm donors were drawn from COV1001, a multicentre, randomized, double-blind, placebo-controlled phase I-IIa trial of Ad26.COV2.S in healthy adults. Dosing of Ad26.COV2.S was intramuscular, at either 5x10^10 or 1x10^11 viral particles, delivered as one shot or as two shots spaced 56 days apart. The specificity and breadth of SARS-CoV-2-reactive T cell receptors after Ad26.COV2.S vaccination were assessed by TCRbeta repertoire sequencing. The TCR-sequenced set comprised around 30 samples: around 20 Ad26.COV2.S vaccine recipients, 5 placebo recipients and 8 SARS-CoV-2 convalescent individuals. Trial participants were randomized into five groups of five, in which low-dose or high-dose Ad26.COV2.S was given once or twice, or placebo was given on both occasions. Investigators remained blinded to trial group allocation during experiments and outcome assessment.

For this clone: Its antigen specificity is not known. Nothing much larger sits one base from this clone, and base qualities are not available.

The immunoSEQ Assay was the method used to sequence TCRbeta CDR3 regions. After extraction, genomic DNA underwent amplification by bias-controlled multiplex PCR, followed by high-throughput sequencing. The source study handled its data this way. To quantify the absolute abundance of every unique TCRbeta CDR3 region, sequences were collapsed and filtered. Usable DNA was measured by amplifying reference genes present in all nucleated cells, and TCRbeta template counts were normalized to that usable DNA to estimate T cell fraction. Repertoire TCRs were annotated as SARS-CoV-2-specific when V gene, CDR3 amino acid sequence and J gene were exactly matched to a known reactive TCR set. The reference SARS-CoV-2 TCR set was derived from MIRA and filtered for enrichment in COVID-19-positive ImmuneCODE repertoires, a step that removed public or cross-reactive TCRs. Using the MIRA antigens, annotated TCRs were further analysed by specific ORF or by position within an ORF. Breadth was defined as the number of annotated unique rearrangements divided by the total number of unique productive rearrangements, and depth was defined as the summed frequency of the annotated unique rearrangements. Group comparisons of TCR breadth used two-sided Wilcoxon rank-sum tests. The immuneACCESS repertoire file appears here via TCRdb, limited to in-frame rearrangements. These files lack a portion of the clones; in checked studies, under half of the deficit traces to unresolved V genes, and the cause of the others is not known. The V and J calls and clone size come from that table; D and trimming were worked out from the DNA. The sample data list a few hundred thousand clones, and 85% to 90% of these were observed just once. The ten biggest clones cover 3.6% of the sample.

Its CDR3 holds 17 amino acids, cysteine through phenylalanine. The sequence is cut down to CDR3 DNA, 51 bases in frame from base 1. CDR1 is given as SGHVS and CDR2 as FQNEAQ, both from the germline V gene. The germline ends are 12 bases apart after V is trimmed by 0 bases and J by 3 bases. What the study reported, not specific to this receptor: Substantial breadth of spike-specific CD8+ and CD4+ T cell responses was reported after vaccination. According to the authors, total T cell responses may have been underestimated by the TCR breadth and depth analyses. Higher spike-specific TCR breadth was observed in Ad26.COV2.S recipients than in placebo recipients (P = 0.0014). Comparing responses between vaccine doses or regimens was not something the study was powered to do. Vaccine and placebo recipients had comparable non-spike TCR breadth, which fits with the vaccine containing only spike.

In the paper's terms, the treatment or condition label means: approximately 18 received Ad26.COV2.S at low or high dose, single or two shots; several received placebo; per-sample allocation not given. For vaccine and placebo recipients, repertoires were sequenced using samples collected on day 63 after the first injection. In Cohort 1b, about two dozen adults aged 18-55 years were enrolled at a single site in Boston, USA, between 29 July and 7 August 2020. Ad26.COV2.S was a replication-incompetent adenovirus type 26 vector expressing a prefusion-stabilized SARS-CoV-2 spike protein from the original Wuhan strain.

The sample in question was peripheral blood, obtained in a trial of Ad26.COV2.S vaccine versus placebo. This chain joins TRBV7-8 to TRBJ2-6; the D gene is not confidently resolved. This clonotype was sampled from a person between 18 and 59 years old who received the Ad26.COV2.S COVID-19 vaccine or a placebo. CDR3 loop: CASSLAVLGGGANVLTF. The sequenced DNA: TGTGCCAGCAGCTTAGCTGTTTTGGGTGGTGGGGCCAACGTCCTGACTTTC. The full variable domain, with segments outside the CDR3 supplied by the reference TRBV7-8 and TRBJ2-6 proteins, appears as GAGVSQSPRYKVAKRGQDVALRCDPISGHVSLFWYQQALGQGPEFLTYFQNEAQLDKSGLPSDRFFAERPEGSVSTLKIQRTQQEDSAVYLCASSLAVLGGGANVLTFGAGSRLTVL.